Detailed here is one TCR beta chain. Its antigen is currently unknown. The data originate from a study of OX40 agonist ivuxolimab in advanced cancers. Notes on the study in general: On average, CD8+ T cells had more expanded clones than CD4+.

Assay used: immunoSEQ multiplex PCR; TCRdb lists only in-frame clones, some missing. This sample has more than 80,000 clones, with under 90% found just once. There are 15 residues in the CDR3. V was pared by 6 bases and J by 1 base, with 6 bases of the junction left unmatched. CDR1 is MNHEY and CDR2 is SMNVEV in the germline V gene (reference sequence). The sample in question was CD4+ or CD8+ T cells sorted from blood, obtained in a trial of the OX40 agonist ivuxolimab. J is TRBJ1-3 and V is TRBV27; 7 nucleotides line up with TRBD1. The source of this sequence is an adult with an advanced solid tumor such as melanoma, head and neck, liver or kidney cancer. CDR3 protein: CASRSGTASGNTIYF. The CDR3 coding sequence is TGTGCCAGCAGGTCCGGGACAGCATCTGGAAACACCATATATTTT.